One and the same sample provided the 12 T cell receptor beta chains below, sequenced in a study of T cells in Graves' hyperthyroidism and ophthalmopathy. TCR beta CDR3 sequences were amplified from RNA transcripts. HTBI primers were employed in a first-round RT-PCR of the TCR CDR3. TCRdb re-analysed the multiplex PCR reads in MiXCR, keeping a single row per CDR3 protein. The table lists about 690,000 distinct CDR3 sequences, roughly 17% of them singletons. Material for sequencing was blood. These receptor sequences come from a man aged 50 to 60 with Graves' hyperthyroidism.

This clonotype was observed at least ten times. The chain has TRBV20-1 and TRBJ1-6; 7 bases map to TRBD1. The CDR3 runs to 15 residues. Germline CDR1 is DFQATT and CDR2 is SNEGSKA (reference sequence). With 5 bases clipped from V and 8 bases from J, the junction kept 12 bases outside the gene matches. The CDR3: CSAPYEGALDSPLHF. DNA of the CDR3: TGCAGTGCTCCCTACGAGGGGGCTCTGGATTCACCCCTCCACTTT.

This clonotype was counted between two and nine times. The J gene is TRBJ1-5, the V gene TRBV28, with D possibly TRBD1 on 6 matching bases. The CDR3 sequence is 13 residues long. The germline gives CDR1 MDHEN, CDR2 SYDVKM. The V and J ends lost 7 bases and 8 bases respectively, with 15 bases between them. The CDR3 DNA sequence: TGTGCCAGCACCGTACAGGGTTTTGAGCCCCAGCATTTT. It specifies CASTVQGFEPQHF.

This clonotype occurred a few times. The CDR3 reads CASTEDSATNEKLFF. DNA of the CDR3: TGCGCCAGCACTGAAGACTCGGCAACTAATGAAAAACTGTTTTTT. The genes are TRBV10-2 and TRBJ1-4; D remains unclear. CDR1 is WSHSY and CDR2 is SAAADI in the germline V gene. The V and J ends lost 7 bases and 0 bases respectively, with 12 bases between them. CDR3 size: 15 residues.

This clonotype was detected ten times or more. The chain links TRBV11-1 to TRBJ2-2; perhaps TRBD1 as D (5 bases). V lost 7 bases and J 4 bases, leaving 16 bases between the germline ends. The V gene's germline CDR1 is SGHAT and CDR2 FQDESV (reference sequence). The CDR3 is made up of 15 amino acids. CDR3 sequence reads: CASIKERGATGELFF. The CDR3 DNA follows: TGTGCCAGCATTAAGGAAAGGGGCGCCACCGGGGAGCTGTTTTTT. The complete variable domain, with remaining parts taken from reference TRBV11-1 and TRBJ2-2, reads EAEVAQSPRYKITEKSQAVAFWCDPISGHATLYWYRQILGQGPELLVQFQDESVVDDSQLPKDRFSAERLKGVDSTLKIQPAELGDSAMYLCASIKERGATGELFFGEGSRLTVL.

The chain carries TRBV7-8 and TRBJ2-7; maybe TRBD1 (6 bases). Germline CDR1 is SGHVS and CDR2 is FQNEAQ. The CDR3 is made up of 18 amino acids. Trimming took 5 bases from V and 2 from J, leaving 25 bases between them. The CDR3, as DNA: TGTGCCAGCAGCCGCTCGTGGGTACAGGGAACCCGCCCCTACGAGCAGTACTTC. Its protein product is CASSRSWVQGTRPYEQYF.

This clonotype appeared a few times. Mismatch with germline at one junction end may stem from a read error. The gene calls are TRBV5-1 and TRBJ2-1, with 7 bases that match TRBD2. CDR1 is SGHRS and CDR2 is YFSETQ in the germline V gene. This CDR3 contains 17 residues. CDR3 DNA sequence: TGTGCCAGCAGCTCTCGAACCCGGGCGGGAGTAGGCTATGAGCAGTTCTTC. As protein: CASSSRTRAGVGYEQFF.

There are a few counts of this clonotype. The genes are TRBV27 and TRBJ1-2, with a weak D call TRBD1 (5 bases). Germline CDR1 reads MNHEY; CDR2 reads SMNVEV (reference sequence). Trimming pared 5 bases from V and 0 bases from J, leaving 16 bases between. This CDR3 has 16 residues. The CDR3, as DNA: TGTGCCAGCAGTCCGCACGGGGCAGGATCTAACTATGGCTACACCTTC. This sequence encodes CASSPHGAGSNYGYTF.

CDR3 region: CASSERTDSTNEKLFF. The CDR3 DNA sequence: TGTGCCAGCAGCGAAAGGACGGACTCAACTAATGAAAAACTGTTTTTT. The chain carries TRBV28 and TRBJ1-4; D gene uncertain. The CDR3 runs to 16 residues. Germline V gives CDR1 MDHEN, CDR2 SYDVKM. Trimming shortened V by 6 bases and J by 0 bases, and 14 bases separated the two germline ends.

As regards this clonotype: This may be a read error, as it is one base from a much larger clone. This sequence joins TRBV28 and TRBJ2-7; 13 bases line up with TRBD2. The CDR3 is made up of 15 amino acids. In germline, CDR1 is MDHEN, CDR2 SYDVKM. The CDR3 is CLSRGLAGSPNEQYF. CDR3 DNA: TGCCTTTCTAGGGGACTAGCGGGATCGCCCAACGAGCAGTACTTC.

This clonotype came up many times. V is TRBV11-2 and J is TRBJ1-2, with D unclear. CDR3 size: 15 residues. Trimming shortened V by 5 bases and J by 6 bases, and 19 bases separated the two germline ends. Germline V CDR1 and CDR2: SGHAT, FQNNGV. The CDR3 reads CASSRDPTGSHGYTF. The DNA of the CDR3 is TGTGCCAGCAGCCGTGACCCGACGGGAAGTCATGGCTACACCTTC. Full variable domain (remainder filled in from reference TRBV11-2 and TRBJ1-2): EAGVAQSPRYKIIEKRQSVAFWCNPISGHATLYWYQQILGQGPKLLIQFQNNGVVDDSQLPKDRFSAERLKGVDSTLKIQPAKLEDSAVYLCASSRDPTGSHGYTFGSGTRLTVV.

This clonotype was observed many times. The chain links TRBV24-1 to TRBJ2-5; 9 nucleotides agree with TRBD1. The CDR3 totals 15 residues. After removal of 10 bases from V and 4 bases from J, the junction contained 12 bases not matched to a gene. Germline V CDR1 and CDR2: KGHDR, SFDVKD. The CDR3 loop reads CATRPGTGSGETQYF. In nucleotides, the CDR3 is TGTGCCACGAGACCGGGGACAGGGTCGGGAGAGACCCAGTACTTC.

The chain joins TRBV20-1 to TRBJ2-6; no reliable D call. With 0 bases removed from V and 4 bases from J, the gap between germline ends came to 10 bases. This CDR3 has 15 amino acids. The V gene's germline CDR1 is DFQATT and CDR2 SNEGSKA (reference sequence). CDR3 protein: CSARETLRGANVLTF. The CDR3 nucleotides are TGCAGTGCTAGAGAGACCCTGAGGGGGGCCAACGTCCTGACTTTC.